This T cell receptor beta chain was captured in a study of siplizumab effects on memory and regulatory T cells (dated 2019 in TCRdb). General notes on the study: The effect of the anti-CD2 antibody siplizumab on alloreactive T-cell subsets was examined in allogeneic mixed lymphocyte reactions constructed from human PBMCs.

The library was obtained by the immunoSEQ multiplex PCR assay. Some 1.1 x 10^5 TCR templates per sample were assayed by the deep sequencing platform. Genomic DNA extracted from sorted T cells was the material used for TCRbeta CDR3 sequencing. In the authors' own workflow: The R programming language was used for clonal analysis of TCRbeta CDR3 data. Alloreactive CD4+ and CD8+ clones were identified by comparing unstimulated samples to CFSE-low samples taken after the reaction. Alloreactive CD4+ clones were assigned to regulatory or non-regulatory origin by matching sequences to sorted unstimulated Treg and non-Treg repertoires. TCRdb limited this immuneACCESS table to in-frame rearrangements with V and J called. A share of clones is missing; checked studies link under half to unresolved V genes, and the rest is unexplained. Clonal size and the V and J genes are those of that table, whereas D and trimming came from the DNA. Within this sample are around 83,000 clones, with over 80% of them counted one time only. Around 14% of the sample is taken by the ten largest.

The CDR3 spans 17 residues, from the cysteine through the phenylalanine. The kept DNA is CDR3 alone, 51 bases in frame from the first base. From a lookup of the germline V gene (reference sequence), CDR1 and CDR2 are LNHNV and YYDKDF. Ends trimmed: V by 5 bases, J by 7 bases; bases unmatched to a gene: 11. The investigation overall reported the following: Roughly 80-95% of proliferating CD4+ or CD8+ clones could not be assigned a naive or memory phenotype. The suppressive function of proliferating Tregs from siplizumab cultures was not functionally confirmed. Unstimulated naive T cells appeared to be more diverse than memory T cells, and naive cells seemed to make a substantial contribution to the alloresponse. Sequences below about 10^-5 frequency were poorly captured, so only a minor fraction of alloreactive clones could be mapped to unstimulated subsets. In reactions with siplizumab, an average of 68.8% of mappable alloreactive CD4+ clones were Treg-derived, compared with 26.9% in control reactions. The cumulative frequency of alloreactive sequences traceable to unstimulated CD4+ memory T cells was significantly reduced by siplizumab.

Worth noting for this clone: It has no known antigen specificity. Per-base qualities were not stored, and no clone one base away is much larger.

Sorted unstimulated T cells and proliferating T cells recovered from mixed lymphocyte reactions were subjected to TCRbeta CDR3 sequencing. Fresh whole blood from nine to eleven HLA-typed healthy donors served as the source for isolating PBMCs. The sequence derives from a human donor in good health. In this chain, TRBV15 is recombined with TRBJ1-4; TRBD1 lines up with 12 middle nucleotides. The sample consisted of CD4+ T cells sorted from blood. The CDR3 protein is CATSGRYGTGGSEKLFF. At the DNA level, the sequence is TGTGCCACCAGCGGACGCTACGGGACAGGGGGCAGTGAAAAACTGTTTTTT.